A single T cell receptor beta chain is shown here with its context. Antigen: not known. The donors were healthy bone marrow donors. These data originate in a study of cytomegalovirus exposure and HLA in healthy donors. The CDR3 sequence is 15 residues long. Trimming removed 11 bases at V and 7 bases at J, with 24 bases between. The germline gives CDR1 MNHEY, CDR2 SVGAGI. PCR employed 60 Vbeta and 13 Jbeta primers. Generated by immunoSEQ multiplex PCR, the TCRdb table keeps only in-frame clones and is missing some. The table shows about 100,000 clones, with 60% to 85% occurring only once. General observations from the study: For most TCR beta V segments, an earlier analysis put the productive rate at about 87% or about 30% of the time. When analyzed later, a missense DCLRE1C variant was found to be linked to TCR beta V- and J-gene trimming.

The sequencing input was PBMCs. The origin of this receptor is a man aged 50-60 years in good health and CMV-seropositive. This chain joins TRBV6-5 and TRBJ1-5; maybe TRBD1 (5 bases). CDR3 sequence (DNA): TGTGCCTGGCTTGGGGGGTTAAAGGGGAACCAGCCCCAGCATTTT. Translation: CAWLGGLKGNQPQHF.